The rows below give T cell receptor beta chains drawn from one sample of a study of T cells in Graves' hyperthyroidism and ophthalmopathy. One entry per CDR3 protein, called by TCRdb with MiXCR from the multiplex PCR reads. The sample has approximately 710,000 distinct CDR3 sequences; approximately 15% are singletons. The sequencing input was blood. These receptors were taken from a man aged 45-65 years with Graves' hyperthyroidism. CDR3s include the opening cysteine and the closing phenylalanine or tryptophan. The order of the fields is CDR3 protein, CDR3 DNA, D gene, J gene, clone size, V gene. The D gene is left open where the match is weak. Clone size is shown for a subset of rows, as once, few, many or a class of expanded clone.

CDR3aa: CASSEWRGGTEAFF
CDR3nt: TGTGCCAGCAGTGAATGGCGAGGGGGCACTGAAGCTTTCTTT
d_gene: .
j_gene: TRBJ1-1
abundance: once
v_gene: TRBV25-1

CDR3aa: CASRSGTGLIYEQFF
CDR3nt: TGTGCCAGCAGGTCCGGGACAGGGTTGATCTATGAGCAGTTCTTC
d_gene: TRBD1
j_gene: TRBJ2-1
abundance: few
v_gene: TRBV28

CDR3aa: CASSLWIAGPSTDTQYF
CDR3nt: TGTGCCAGCAGTTTATGGATAGCGGGTCCGAGCACAGATACGCAGTATTTT
d_gene: TRBD2
j_gene: TRBJ2-3
abundance: .
v_gene: TRBV28

CDR3aa: CASGLSPNNEQFF
CDR3nt: TGTGCTAGTGGTTTGTCCCCAAACAATGAGCAGTTCTTC
d_gene: .
j_gene: TRBJ2-1
abundance: few
v_gene: TRBV12-5

CDR3aa: CASRAFETEQFF
CDR3nt: TGTGCCAGCAGAGCATTCGAGACTGAGCAGTTCTTC
d_gene: .
j_gene: TRBJ2-1
abundance: many
v_gene: TRBV2

CDR3aa: CSAPRDGTYEQYF
CDR3nt: TGCAGTGCTCCCCGGGACGGGACCTACGAGCAGTACTTC
d_gene: .
j_gene: TRBJ2-7
abundance: many
v_gene: TRBV20-1

CDR3aa: CASSLQGADTQYF
CDR3nt: TGTGCCAGCAGCTTACAGGGAGCAGATACGCAGTATTTT
d_gene: .
j_gene: TRBJ2-3
abundance: many
v_gene: TRBV7-2

CDR3aa: CASSILESNTGELFF
CDR3nt: TGTGCCAGTAGTATTCTCGAGAGTAACACCGGGGAGCTGTTTTTT
d_gene: .
j_gene: TRBJ2-2
abundance: few
v_gene: TRBV19

CDR3aa: CASSPLGTVNSYEQYF
CDR3nt: TGTGCCAGCAGCCCCTTAGGGACAGTTAACTCCTACGAGCAGTACTTC
d_gene: TRBD1
j_gene: TRBJ2-7
abundance: many
v_gene: TRBV7-3

CDR3aa: CASSPRTSGTTYNEQFF
CDR3nt: TGTGCCAGCAGTCCGCGGACTAGCGGAACTACCTACAATGAGCAGTTCTTC
d_gene: TRBD2
j_gene: TRBJ2-1
abundance: .
v_gene: TRBV6-2/TRBV6-3

CDR3aa: CAWSFGRTEAFF
CDR3nt: TGTGCCTGGTCATTTGGGAGGACTGAAGCTTTCTTT
d_gene: .
j_gene: TRBJ1-1
abundance: few
v_gene: TRBV30

CDR3aa: CASSFRGQAGNTIYF
CDR3nt: TGCGCCAGCAGCTTCAGGGGGCAGGCTGGAAACACCATATATTTT
d_gene: TRBD1
j_gene: TRBJ1-3
abundance: many
v_gene: TRBV5-1

CDR3aa: CASRTLDTGEYEQYF
CDR3nt: TGTGCCAGCAGGACCCTCGACACAGGGGAGTACGAGCAGTACTTC
d_gene: TRBD1
j_gene: TRBJ2-7
abundance: many
v_gene: TRBV6-1

CDR3aa: CASSFWTGGVGTEAFF
CDR3nt: TGTGCCAGCAGCTTCTGGACAGGGGGCGTCGGCACTGAAGCTTTCTTT
d_gene: TRBD1
j_gene: TRBJ1-1
abundance: .
v_gene: TRBV7-9

CDR3aa: CASSPGQGAVETQYF
CDR3nt: TGTGCCAGCAGTCCGGGACAGGGGGCGGTGGAGACCCAGTACTTC
d_gene: TRBD1
j_gene: TRBJ2-5
abundance: many
v_gene: TRBV6-1

CDR3aa: CASSLGWTTDTQYF
CDR3nt: TGTGCCAGCAGCCTCGGTTGGACCACAGATACGCAGTATTTT
d_gene: .
j_gene: TRBJ2-3
abundance: many
v_gene: TRBV12-3/TRBV12-4

CDR3aa: CASSPGTSRVSYNEQFF
CDR3nt: TGTGCCAGCAGCCCCGGGACTAGCCGGGTATCCTACAATGAGCAGTTCTTC
d_gene: TRBD2
j_gene: TRBJ2-1
abundance: few
v_gene: TRBV7-3

CDR3aa: CASSQGLRGTNEKLFF
CDR3nt: TGCGCCAGCAGCCAAGGATTGAGGGGAACTAATGAAAAACTGTTTTTT
d_gene: .
j_gene: TRBJ1-4
abundance: .
v_gene: TRBV4-3

CDR3aa: CASSSSWGHDNEQFF
CDR3nt: TGTGCCAGCAGCTCTAGCTGGGGGCACGACAATGAGCAGTTCTTC
d_gene: .
j_gene: TRBJ2-1
abundance: many
v_gene: TRBV11-3

CDR3aa: CASSPETGGVYGYTF
CDR3nt: TGTGCCAGCAGCCCTGAGACAGGGGGCGTCTATGGCTACACCTTC
d_gene: TRBD1
j_gene: TRBJ1-2
abundance: many
v_gene: TRBV11-1

CDR3aa: CASSFGPASAFF
CDR3nt: TGTGCCAGCAGTTTCGGGCCAGCCAGCGCTTTCTTT
d_gene: .
j_gene: TRBJ1-1
abundance: .
v_gene: TRBV12-3/TRBV12-4

CDR3aa: CASSESEGLADTQYF
CDR3nt: TGCGCCAGCAGTGAGTCGGAGGGGTTGGCAGATACGCAGTATTTT
d_gene: .
j_gene: TRBJ2-3
abundance: .
v_gene: TRBV10-1

CDR3aa: CASRSEALNTEAFF
CDR3nt: TGTGCCAGTAGATCGGAGGCTTTGAACACTGAAGCTTTCTTT
d_gene: .
j_gene: TRBJ1-1
abundance: .
v_gene: TRBV19

CDR3aa: CASSFAGNTGELFF
CDR3nt: TGTGCCAGCAGTTTTGCGGGTAACACCGGGGAGCTGTTTTTT
d_gene: .
j_gene: TRBJ2-2
abundance: many
v_gene: TRBV12-3/TRBV12-4

CDR3aa: CASSFLEGDQETQYF
CDR3nt: TGTGCCAGCAGCTTCTTGGAAGGGGACCAAGAGACCCAGTACTTC
d_gene: .
j_gene: TRBJ2-5
abundance: few
v_gene: TRBV7-9

CDR3aa: CASSYALGPYEQYF
CDR3nt: TGTGCCAGCAGTTACGCGCTCGGCCCCTACGAGCAGTACTTC
d_gene: .
j_gene: TRBJ2-7
abundance: few
v_gene: TRBV6-5

CDR3aa: CASSYSRGVAGGTYNEQFF
CDR3nt: TGTGCCAGCAGTTACTCCCGTGGGGTAGCGGGAGGGACCTACAATGAGCAGTTCTTC
d_gene: TRBD2
j_gene: TRBJ2-1
abundance: many
v_gene: TRBV6-5

CDR3aa: CASRGGGGELFF
CDR3nt: TGTGCCAGCCGCGGCGGGGGCGGGGAGCTGTTTTTT
d_gene: TRBD2
j_gene: TRBJ2-2
abundance: many
v_gene: TRBV9

CDR3aa: CASSTPGQGGRGYTF
CDR3nt: TGTGCCAGCAGCACACCGGGACAGGGTGGGCGAGGCTACACCTTC
d_gene: TRBD1
j_gene: TRBJ1-2
abundance: few
v_gene: TRBV9

CDR3aa: CASSLVLAGGPGTQYF
CDR3nt: TGTGCCAGCAGCTTAGTCCTAGCGGGAGGGCCTGGGACCCAGTACTTC
d_gene: TRBD2
j_gene: TRBJ2-5
abundance: many
v_gene: TRBV11-2

CDR3aa: CASSSTFGRSSYNEQFF
CDR3nt: TGTGCCAGCAGCTCGACCTTCGGGCGGAGCTCCTACAATGAGCAGTTCTTC
d_gene: .
j_gene: TRBJ2-1
abundance: few
v_gene: TRBV7-2

CDR3aa: CASSEFSSDRSYEQYF
CDR3nt: TGTGCCAGCAGTGAATTCTCCTCCGACAGGTCCTACGAGCAGTACTTC
d_gene: .
j_gene: TRBJ2-7
abundance: many
v_gene: TRBV6-1

CDR3aa: CASSPETKLRYEQYF
CDR3nt: TGTGCCAGCAGCCCTGAGACAAAACTGAGGTACGAGCAGTACTTC
d_gene: .
j_gene: TRBJ2-7
abundance: many
v_gene: TRBV12-3/TRBV12-4

CDR3aa: CASSLGYNLEVNYGYTF
CDR3nt: TGTGCCAGCAGCTTAGGGTACAACCTCGAGGTCAACTATGGCTACACCTTC
d_gene: .
j_gene: TRBJ1-2
abundance: .
v_gene: TRBV11-2

CDR3aa: CASSLKYPRARDSYFYEQYF
CDR3nt: TGTGCCAGCAGTCTTAAATATCCTCGAGCACGGGACTCCTACTTCTACGAGCAGTACTTC
d_gene: .
j_gene: TRBJ2-7
abundance: few
v_gene: TRBV11-3

CDR3aa: CASSPLGSGRHNEQFF
CDR3nt: TGTGCCAGCAGCCCCCTCGGTAGCGGGAGACACAATGAGCAGTTCTTC
d_gene: TRBD2
j_gene: TRBJ2-1
abundance: few
v_gene: TRBV7-9

CDR3aa: CASSLFTPPDNEQFF
CDR3nt: TGTGCCAGCAGTTTATTTACCCCCCCAGATAATGAGCAGTTCTTC
d_gene: .
j_gene: TRBJ2-1
abundance: many
v_gene: TRBV28

CDR3aa: CSASGRVSTDTQYF
CDR3nt: TGCAGTGCTAGCGGGAGGGTTAGCACAGATACGCAGTATTTT
d_gene: TRBD2
j_gene: TRBJ2-3
abundance: many
v_gene: TRBV20-1

CDR3aa: CASSSPSLSYEQYF
CDR3nt: TGTGCCAGCAGCTCTCCGAGCCTCTCCTACGAGCAGTACTTC
d_gene: .
j_gene: TRBJ2-7
abundance: few
v_gene: TRBV7-8

CDR3aa: CAWRRTGGIGEKLFF
CDR3nt: TGTGCCTGGAGGCGAACAGGGGGGATCGGGGAAAAACTGTTTTTT
d_gene: TRBD1
j_gene: TRBJ1-4
abundance: many
v_gene: TRBV30

CDR3aa: CSVLRGTRTGELFF
CDR3nt: TGCAGCGTTCTCAGGGGGACTCGGACCGGGGAGCTGTTTTTT
d_gene: .
j_gene: TRBJ2-2
abundance: few
v_gene: TRBV29-1

CDR3aa: CASSPARVARSYEQYF
CDR3nt: TGTGCCAGCAGCCCGGCCCGAGTAGCGAGGTCCTACGAGCAGTACTTC
d_gene: .
j_gene: TRBJ2-7
abundance: few
v_gene: TRBV7-9

CDR3aa: CASSWTSGVGKEQYF
CDR3nt: TGCGCCAGCAGCTGGACCTCAGGGGTAGGTAAGGAGCAGTACTTC
d_gene: .
j_gene: TRBJ2-7
abundance: few
v_gene: TRBV5-1

CDR3aa: CAISRTSGTYNEQFF
CDR3nt: TGTGCCATCAGTAGGACTAGCGGGACCTACAATGAGCAGTTCTTC
d_gene: TRBD2
j_gene: TRBJ2-1
abundance: .
v_gene: TRBV10-3

CDR3aa: CASSLGTGDYNEQFF
CDR3nt: TGTGCCAGCAGCTTAGGTACAGGGGACTACAATGAGCAGTTCTTC
d_gene: TRBD1
j_gene: TRBJ2-1
abundance: many
v_gene: TRBV5-5

CDR3aa: CASSSGPGTEAFF
CDR3nt: TGTGCCAGCAGTTCGGGACCTGGCACTGAAGCTTTCTTT
d_gene: .
j_gene: TRBJ1-1
abundance: .
v_gene: TRBV28

CDR3aa: CSASTGASGYTF
CDR3nt: TGCAGTGCTAGCACAGGGGCCTCTGGCTACACCTTC
d_gene: TRBD1
j_gene: TRBJ1-2
abundance: few
v_gene: TRBV20-1

CDR3aa: CASSEAGGYEQFF
CDR3nt: TGTGCCAGCAGTGAAGCAGGGGGCTACGAGCAGTTCTTC
d_gene: TRBD1
j_gene: TRBJ2-1
abundance: .
v_gene: TRBV25-1

CDR3aa: CASREEMHTEAFF
CDR3nt: TGTGCCAGCAGGGAGGAAATGCACACTGAAGCTTTCTTT
d_gene: .
j_gene: TRBJ1-1
abundance: few
v_gene: TRBV6-1

CDR3aa: CASSQAGGPNEQFF
CDR3nt: TGTGCCAGTAGTCAAGCGGGAGGGCCGAATGAGCAGTTCTTC
d_gene: TRBD2
j_gene: TRBJ2-1
abundance: many
v_gene: TRBV19

CDR3aa: CAIRVDRANTEAFF
CDR3nt: TGTGCCATCAGGGTAGACAGGGCGAACACTGAAGCTTTCTTT
d_gene: TRBD1
j_gene: TRBJ1-1
abundance: many
v_gene: TRBV10-3

CDR3aa: CASSLGDVGHEQYF
CDR3nt: TGTGCCAGCAGCTTAGGAGACGTAGGGCACGAGCAGTACTTC
d_gene: .
j_gene: TRBJ2-7
abundance: few
v_gene: TRBV13

CDR3aa: CASSQATGTYEQYF
CDR3nt: TGTGCCAGCAGCCAAGCAACAGGGACCTACGAGCAGTACTTC
d_gene: .
j_gene: TRBJ2-7
abundance: many
v_gene: TRBV14

CDR3aa: CASSFGGYNEQLF
CDR3nt: TGTGCCAGCAGCTTCGGGGGGTACAATGAGCAGCTCTTC
d_gene: TRBD2
j_gene: TRBJ2-1
abundance: .
v_gene: TRBV7-9

CDR3aa: CASSLELLLSGSGDRYTF
CDR3nt: TGTGCCAGCAGTTTAGAACTTCTATTGAGTGGGTCCGGGGATCGCTACACCTTC
d_gene: .
j_gene: TRBJ1-2
abundance: many
v_gene: TRBV28

CDR3aa: CASSLWTPPINEQFF
CDR3nt: TGCGCCAGCAGCTTGTGGACACCTCCGATCAATGAGCAGTTCTTC
d_gene: .
j_gene: TRBJ2-1
abundance: many
v_gene: TRBV5-1

CDR3aa: CASSQDRFVETQYF
CDR3nt: TGTGCCAGCAGCCAAGATAGATTTGTGGAGACCCAGTACTTC
d_gene: .
j_gene: TRBJ2-5
abundance: few
v_gene: TRBV4-2

CDR3aa: CASSLANGGYEQYF
CDR3nt: TGTGCCAGCAGCTTAGCGAATGGGGGTTACGAGCAGTACTTC
d_gene: .
j_gene: TRBJ2-7
abundance: few
v_gene: TRBV7-2

CDR3aa: CASSLTTGRIGGYTF
CDR3nt: TGCGCCAGCAGCCTTACAACAGGGCGGATTGGTGGCTACACCTTC
d_gene: .
j_gene: TRBJ1-2
abundance: many
v_gene: TRBV4-3